A selection of T cell receptor beta chains follows, all from one sample in a study of CD8 T cells in ankylosing spondylitis. A single record per CDR3 protein comes from TCRdb applying MiXCR to the 5' RACE reads. The table lists 150,000 to 200,000 distinct CDR3 sequences, roughly 34% of them singletons. The sequenced material came from synovial fluid, either unsorted or a sorted T cell fraction (not recorded which). The source of these receptors is a male donor with ankylosing spondylitis. The CDR3 runs from the conserved cysteine through the conserved F or W. The order of the fields is V gene, clone size, J gene, D gene, CDR3 protein, CDR3 DNA. D genes are given only for firm matches. Only some rows state a clone size, as once, few, many or a class for expanded clones.

>TRBV7-9|-|TRBJ1-4|-
CASSLSQGGSEKLFF
TGTGCCAGCAGCTTATCACAGGGAGGGAGTGAAAAACTGTTTTTT
>TRBV5-1|-|TRBJ2-5|-
CASSLATSFQETQYF
TGCGCCAGCAGCTTGGCCACATCATTCCAAGAGACCCAGTACTTC
>TRBV18|few|TRBJ2-4|-
CASSPLAGRAKNIQYF
TGTGCCAGCTCACCACTCGCAGGGCGAGCCAAAAACATTCAGTACTTC
>TRBV9|-|TRBJ1-1|-
CASSAGWRGDSNTEAFF
TGTGCCAGCAGCGCCGGGTGGAGGGGCGACTCGAACACTGAAGCTTTCTTT
>TRBV7-7|-|TRBJ2-3|TRBD2
CASSVTSAPADTQYF
TGTGCCAGCAGCGTGACTAGCGCGCCCGCGGATACGCAGTATTTT
>TRBV4-2|-|TRBJ1-1|TRBD1
CASSAHKGQAGENTEAFF
TGTGCCAGCAGCGCCCATAAGGGACAGGCGGGGGAAAACACTGAAGCTTTCTTT
>TRBV6-1|-|TRBJ1-1|-
CASSVWGYEAFF
TGTGCCAGCAGTGTATGGGGCTATGAAGCTTTCTTT
>TRBV20-1|-|TRBJ2-7|-
CSARDRGRISYEQYF
TGCAGTGCTAGAGATCGGGGTAGGATCTCCTACGAGCAGTACTTC
>TRBV29-1|-|TRBJ2-1|TRBD1
CSVLQGASYNEQFF
TGCAGCGTCCTACAGGGGGCAAGTTACAATGAGCAGTTCTTC
>TRBV15|few|TRBJ2-7|TRBD1
CATSRDRGTYEQYF
TGTGCCACCAGCAGGGACAGGGGTACCTACGAGCAGTACTTC
>TRBV6-1|-|TRBJ1-2|-
CASSPREGGPYGYTF
TGTGCCAGCAGTCCTCGTGAGGGTGGGCCCTATGGCTACACCTTC
>TRBV20-1|-|TRBJ2-2|-
CSAPDPLTGELFF
TGCAGTGCTCCCGACCCCTTAACCGGGGAGCTGTTTTTT
>TRBV12-3/TRBV12-4|few|TRBJ2-1|-
CASSGGRSYNEQFF
TGTGCCAGCAGTGGCGGGCGGAGCTACAATGAGCAGTTCTTC
>TRBV28|-|TRBJ2-7|TRBD2
CASSLSGTSGLRVGEQYF
TGTGCCAGCAGTTTATCTGGGACTAGCGGGCTACGGGTAGGCGAGCAGTACTTC
>TRBV5-1|-|TRBJ1-4|-
CASSLGGGAGSTSNEKLFF
TGCGCCAGCAGCTTGGGTGGCGGGGCAGGGTCGACCAGTAATGAAAAACTGTTTTTT
>TRBV18|few|TRBJ2-7|TRBD2
CASSRLAGAREQYF
TGTGCCAGCTCACGACTAGCGGGAGCCCGCGAGCAGTACTTC
>TRBV21-1|-|TRBJ2-5|-
CASSIRESPQETQYF
TGTGCCAGCAGCATTCGGGAGTCCCCACAAGAGACCCAGTACTTC
>TRBV2|-|TRBJ2-7|-
CASKGVSPEGGEQYF
TGTGCCAGCAAGGGAGTGTCACCCGAGGGCGGCGAGCAGTACTTC
>TRBV3-1|few|TRBJ1-1|-
CASSPRWGGGTEAFF
TGTGCCAGCAGCCCCAGATGGGGGGGAGGCACTGAAGCTTTCTTT
>TRBV11-2|-|TRBJ2-5|TRBD2
CASSFRTSGVGGETQYF
TGTGCCAGCAGCTTCCGGACTAGCGGGGTAGGAGGAGAGACCCAGTACTTC
>TRBV12-3/TRBV12-4|few|TRBJ2-5|-
CASGGSGETQYF
TGTGCCAGCGGGGGGAGCGGAGAGACCCAGTACTTC
>TRBV5-1|-|TRBJ2-1|TRBD2
CASSLESSGRFGPSSYNEQFF
TGCGCCAGCAGCTTGGAATCTAGCGGGAGGTTTGGACCGAGCTCCTACAATGAGCAGTTCTTC
>TRBV4-1|many|TRBJ2-3|-
CASSYGEREDTQYF
TGCGCCAGCAGCTACGGGGAGAGAGAAGATACGCAGTATTTT
>TRBV5-6|-|TRBJ1-1|-
CASSFLGQGIMNTEAFF
TGTGCCAGCAGCTTCCTAGGGCAGGGGATCATGAACACTGAAGCTTTCTTT
>TRBV12-3/TRBV12-4|medium-sized|TRBJ2-1|TRBD1
CASRRTGGQGAHNEQFF
TGTGCCAGCAGGCGGACCGGGGGACAGGGGGCACACAATGAGCAGTTCTTC
>TRBV4-3|-|TRBJ2-1|TRBD2
CASSQDSGRAPEQFF
TGCGCCAGCAGCCAAGATAGCGGGAGGGCACCTGAGCAGTTCTTC
>TRBV2|-|TRBJ2-7|TRBD2
CATKKAGTSDEQYF
TGTGCCACCAAAAAAGCCGGGACTAGCGACGAGCAGTACTTC
>TRBV20-1|-|TRBJ2-4|-
CSASSLNIQYF
TGCAGTGCTAGCTCGCTAAACATTCAGTACTTC
>TRBV4-3|few|TRBJ1-1|TRBD1
CASSLHRGGAEAFF
TGCGCCAGCAGCTTACACAGGGGGGGGGCTGAAGCTTTCTTT
>TRBV12-3/TRBV12-4|many|TRBJ2-5|-
CASSPQRRWGQETQYF
TGTGCCAGCAGTCCTCAGAGACGGTGGGGGCAAGAGACCCAGTACTTC
>TRBV5-1|-|TRBJ1-4|-
CASSLAGGKGREKLFF
TGCGCCAGCAGCTTGGCCGGGGGTAAGGGCAGGGAAAAACTGTTTTTT
>TRBV20-1|-|TRBJ2-2|TRBD1
CSASRTGGAGELFF
TGCAGTGCTAGCCGAACAGGGGGCGCCGGGGAGCTGTTTTTT
>TRBV10-3|-|TRBJ1-2|-
CAISDPSGDGYTF
TGTGCCATCAGTGATCCCAGTGGGGATGGCTACACCTTC
>TRBV12-3/TRBV12-4|-|TRBJ1-4|TRBD1
CASSPRTGRSTNEKLFF
TGTGCCAGCAGTCCGAGGACAGGGAGGAGCACTAATGAAAAACTGTTTTTT
>TRBV5-5|many|TRBJ2-7|-
CASSRTGRVSYEQYF
TGTGCCAGCAGCCGCACGGGACGAGTCTCCTACGAGCAGTACTTC
>TRBV7-7|-|TRBJ2-2|-
CASSIGTEKTGELFF
TGTGCTAGCAGCATTGGGACGGAGAAAACCGGGGAGCTGTTTTTT
>TRBV18|-|TRBJ1-2|TRBD1
CASSSDRTGGDYGYTF
TGTGCCAGCTCATCCGACCGGACAGGGGGTGACTATGGCTACACCTTC
>TRBV6-1|many|TRBJ1-4|TRBD1
CASGEGAANEKLFF
TGTGCCAGCGGGGAGGGGGCCGCTAATGAAAAACTGTTTTTT
>TRBV12-3/TRBV12-4|-|TRBJ1-6|TRBD1
CASRSGGDSPLHF
TGTGCCAGCAGGTCAGGGGGCGATTCACCCCTCCACTTT
>TRBV2|-|TRBJ2-3|-
CASSVGSTHTQYF
TGTGCCAGCAGTGTGGGCAGCACTCATACGCAGTATTTT
>TRBV18|many|TRBJ2-3|-
CASSPSGTDTQYF
TGTGCCAGCTCACCATCGGGCACAGATACGCAGTATTTT
>TRBV12-3/TRBV12-4|-|TRBJ2-6|-
CASSSRRSSGANVLTF
TGTGCCAGCAGTTCCCGACGGTCCTCTGGGGCCAACGTCCTGACTTTC
>TRBV7-2|-|TRBJ2-3|-
CASSLDGLRDTQYF
TGTGCCAGCAGCTTAGACGGCCTAAGGGATACGCAGTATTTT
>TRBV19|-|TRBJ1-2|-
CASSDDRYYGYTF
TGTGCCAGTAGTGACGACAGATACTATGGCTACACCTTC
>TRBV7-2|many|TRBJ2-5|TRBD2
CASSTGLAGWETQYF
TGTGCCAGCAGCACCGGACTAGCGGGATGGGAGACCCAGTACTTC
>TRBV5-1|few|TRBJ1-1|-
CASSAHQNTEAFF
TGCGCCAGCAGCGCTCACCAGAACACTGAAGCTTTCTTT
>TRBV20-1|few|TRBJ2-3|TRBD2
CSASPGRITDTQYF
TGCAGTGCTAGCCCCGGGAGGATCACAGATACGCAGTATTTT
>TRBV7-9|many|TRBJ1-1|TRBD1
CASSPRRDRGNTEAFF
TGTGCCAGCAGCCCGCGCCGGGACAGGGGTAACACTGAAGCTTTCTTT
>TRBV20-1|many|TRBJ1-1|-
CSARDQRLGARNTEAFF
TGCAGTGCTAGAGATCAGAGGTTGGGTGCCCGGAACACTGAAGCTTTCTTT
>TRBV12-3/TRBV12-4|-|TRBJ2-1|-
CASSLQGGDEQFF
TGTGCCAGCAGCCTTCAGGGCGGTGACGAGCAGTTCTTC
>TRBV19|-|TRBJ1-5|TRBD1
CASSQTGGGNQPQHF
TGTGCCAGTAGTCAGACAGGGGGCGGCAATCAGCCCCAGCATTTT
>TRBV27|-|TRBJ2-3|TRBD1
CASSLWGQSTDTQYF
TGTGCCAGCAGTTTATGGGGACAGTCCACAGATACGCAGTATTTT
>TRBV6-5|few|TRBJ2-5|-
CASSYQGWETQYF
TGTGCCAGCAGTTATCAGGGATGGGAGACCCAGTACTTC
>TRBV29-1|-|TRBJ2-5|TRBD2
CSVGGTSGTEETQYF
TGCAGCGTGGGTGGGACTAGCGGGACCGAGGAGACCCAGTACTTC
>TRBV6-2/TRBV6-3|-|TRBJ2-1|-
CASSRGVGADEQFF
TGTGCCAGCAGCAGGGGGGTGGGAGCAGATGAGCAGTTCTTC
>TRBV24-1|many|TRBJ2-2|-
CATSDNLGLSTGELFF
TGTGCCACCTCGGACAACTTGGGCTTGAGCACCGGGGAGCTGTTTTTT
>TRBV4-3|-|TRBJ2-2|TRBD2
CASSQDWVAGVANTGELFF
TGCGCCAGCAGCCAAGATTGGGTAGCGGGAGTCGCGAACACCGGGGAGCTGTTTTTT
>TRBV20-1|-|TRBJ2-3|TRBD2
CSASPTSGKSDTQYF
TGCAGTGCTAGCCCGACTAGCGGGAAATCAGATACGCAGTATTTT
>TRBV10-3|few|TRBJ2-5|-
CAISGGQGSGGQYF
TGTGCCATCAGTGGGGGCCAGGGGAGTGGTGGCCAGTACTTC
>TRBV28|-|TRBJ1-5|-
CASSFGGGPNQPQHF
TGTGCCAGCAGTTTTGGGGGGGGGCCCAATCAGCCCCAGCATTTT